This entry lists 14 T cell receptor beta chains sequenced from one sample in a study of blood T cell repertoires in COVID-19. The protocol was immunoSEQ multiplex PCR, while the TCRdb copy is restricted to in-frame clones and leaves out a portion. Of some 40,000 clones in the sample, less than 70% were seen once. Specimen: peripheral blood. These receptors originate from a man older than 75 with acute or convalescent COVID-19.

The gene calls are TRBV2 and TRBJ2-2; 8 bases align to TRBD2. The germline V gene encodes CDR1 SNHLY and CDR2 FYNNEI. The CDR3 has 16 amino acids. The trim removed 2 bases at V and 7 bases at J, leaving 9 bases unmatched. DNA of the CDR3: TGTGCCAGCAGTGAATTAGGACGGGGGGGCTTCGGGGAGCTGTTTTTT. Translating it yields CASSELGRGGFGELFF.

The CDR3: CASSSRTSGGALDTQYF. The CDR3 nucleotides are TGTGCCAGCAGCTCCCGGACTAGCGGGGGGGCTTTAGATACGCAGTATTTT. The chain carries TRBV11-2 and TRBJ2-3; 15 bases are shared with TRBD2. The CDR3 contains 17 residues. CDR1 SGHAT and CDR2 FQNNGV come from the germline V gene. V lost 4 bases to trimming and J lost 5 bases; unmatched junction nucleotides: 7.

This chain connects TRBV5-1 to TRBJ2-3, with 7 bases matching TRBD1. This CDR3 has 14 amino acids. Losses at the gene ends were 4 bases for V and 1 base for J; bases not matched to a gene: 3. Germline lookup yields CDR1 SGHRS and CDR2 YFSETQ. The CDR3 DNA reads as TGCGCCAGCAGCCCCGGACAGGGCACAGATACGCAGTATTTT. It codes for CASSPGQGTDTQYF.

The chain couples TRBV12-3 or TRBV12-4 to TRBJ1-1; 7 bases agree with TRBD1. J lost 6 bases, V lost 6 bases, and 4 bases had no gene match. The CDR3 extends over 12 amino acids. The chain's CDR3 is CASSLGQAEAFF. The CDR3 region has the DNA TGTGCCAGCAGCCTTGGACAGGCTGAAGCTTTCTTT.

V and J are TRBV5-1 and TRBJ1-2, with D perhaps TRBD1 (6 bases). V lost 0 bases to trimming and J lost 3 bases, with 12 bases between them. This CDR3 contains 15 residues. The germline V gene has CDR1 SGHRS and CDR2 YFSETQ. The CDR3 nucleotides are TGCGCCAGCAGCTTGGTAGGGGCAGGGGACTATGGCTACACCTTC. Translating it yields CASSLVGAGDYGYTF.

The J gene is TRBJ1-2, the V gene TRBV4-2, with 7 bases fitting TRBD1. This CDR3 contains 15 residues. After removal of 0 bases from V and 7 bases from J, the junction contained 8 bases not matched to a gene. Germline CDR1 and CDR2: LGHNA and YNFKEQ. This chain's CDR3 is CASSQDGDSARGYTF. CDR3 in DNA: TGTGCCAGCAGCCAAGATGGGGACAGTGCCCGTGGCTACACCTTC.

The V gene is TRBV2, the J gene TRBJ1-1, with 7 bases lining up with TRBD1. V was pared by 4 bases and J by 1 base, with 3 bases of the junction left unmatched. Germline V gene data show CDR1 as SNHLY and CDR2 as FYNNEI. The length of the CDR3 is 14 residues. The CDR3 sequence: CASSVEGANTEAFF. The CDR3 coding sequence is TGTGCCAGCAGTGTGGAGGGGGCGAACACTGAAGCTTTCTTT.

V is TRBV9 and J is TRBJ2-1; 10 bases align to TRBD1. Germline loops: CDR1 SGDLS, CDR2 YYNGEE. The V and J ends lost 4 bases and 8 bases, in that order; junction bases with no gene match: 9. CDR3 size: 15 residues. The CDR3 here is CASSQTGGGFYEQFF. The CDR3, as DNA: TGTGCCAGCAGCCAGACAGGGGGCGGGTTCTATGAGCAGTTCTTC.

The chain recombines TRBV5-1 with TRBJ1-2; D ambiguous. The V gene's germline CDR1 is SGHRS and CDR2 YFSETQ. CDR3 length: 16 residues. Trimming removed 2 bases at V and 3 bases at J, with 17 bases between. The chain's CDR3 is CASSLTPRDPDYGYTF. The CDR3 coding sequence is TGCGCCAGCAGCTTAACGCCCCGGGATCCGGACTATGGCTACACCTTC.

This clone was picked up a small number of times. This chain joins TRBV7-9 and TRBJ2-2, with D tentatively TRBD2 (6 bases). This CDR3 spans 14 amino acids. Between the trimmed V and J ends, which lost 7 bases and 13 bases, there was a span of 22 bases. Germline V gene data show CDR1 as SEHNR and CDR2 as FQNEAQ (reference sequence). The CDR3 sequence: CASTQPGRTGRLFF. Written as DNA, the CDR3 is TGTGCCAGCACCCAGCCGGGGAGGACGGGTAGGCTGTTTTTT.

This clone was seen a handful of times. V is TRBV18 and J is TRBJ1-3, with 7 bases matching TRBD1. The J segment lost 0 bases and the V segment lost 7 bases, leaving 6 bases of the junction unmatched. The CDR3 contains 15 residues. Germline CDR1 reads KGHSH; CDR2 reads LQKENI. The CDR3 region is CASCPDRFSGNTIYF. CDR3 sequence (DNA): TGTGCCAGCTGCCCGGACAGGTTCTCTGGAAACACCATATATTTT.

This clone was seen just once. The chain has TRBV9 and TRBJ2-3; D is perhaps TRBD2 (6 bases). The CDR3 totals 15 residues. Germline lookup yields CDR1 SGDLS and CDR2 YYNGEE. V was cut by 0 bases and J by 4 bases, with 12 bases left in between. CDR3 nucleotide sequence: TGTGCCAGCAGCGTAGGTTACAGCGGGTCAGATACGCAGTATTTT. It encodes CASSVGYSGSDTQYF.

DNA for the CDR3: TGTGCCAGCAGTTTATCGATACAGTCGAACACTGAAGCTTTCTTT. This codes for CASSLSIQSNTEAFF. The chain links TRBV27 to TRBJ1-1; D ambiguous. V lost 0 bases and J lost 1, with 9 bases in between. The CDR3 is 15 residues long. The germline gives CDR1 MNHEY, CDR2 SMNVEV (reference sequence).

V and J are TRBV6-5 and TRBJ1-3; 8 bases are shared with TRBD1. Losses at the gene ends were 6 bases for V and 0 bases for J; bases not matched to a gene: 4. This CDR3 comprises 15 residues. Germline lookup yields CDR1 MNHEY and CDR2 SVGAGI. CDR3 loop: CASSSDRASGNTIYF. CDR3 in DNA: TGTGCCAGCAGCTCGGACAGGGCCTCTGGAAACACCATATATTTT.